Listed here are 23 T cell receptor beta chains from one sample, sequenced in a study of cytomegalovirus exposure and HLA in healthy donors (dated by TCRdb to the late 2010s). Preparation of the library involved the immunoSEQ multiplex PCR assay. For the multiplex PCR, a mixture combining 60 forward primers for TCR Vbeta segments and 13 reverse primers for TCR Jbeta segments was used. Entries here come from immuneACCESS through TCRdb and include only in-frame sequences with V and J called. Some clones fail to appear in such tables; in the studies checked, an unresolved V gene covers under half of the shortfall, and the cause of the remainder is unknown. The sample table records 110,000 to 150,000 clones; around two thirds of these occur just once. In total, the top ten clones hold 2.1% of the sample. The material sequenced was PBMCs. These receptors were collected from an older woman in good health and CMV-seropositive.

Here the CDR3 DNA reads TGTGCCACCCGTAGCGACCCGTCCTACGAGCAGTACTTC. This encodes CATRSDPSYEQYF. The chain links TRBV15 to TRBJ2-7; D may be TRBD2 (5 bases). In germline, CDR1 is LNHNV, CDR2 YYDKDF (reference sequence). V was trimmed by 8 bases and J by 1 base, leaving 12 bases between them. The CDR3 runs 13 residues.

J is TRBJ1-1 and V is TRBV5-1; 10 positions agree with TRBD1. The germline V gene has CDR1 SGHRS and CDR2 YFSETQ. V dropped 0 bases and J dropped 5; count of bases not matched to a gene: 10. The CDR3 is made up of 17 amino acids. The CDR3 loop reads CASSLGVMGQGLTEAFF. CDR3 nucleotide sequence: TGCGCCAGCAGCTTGGGGGTAATGGGACAGGGGTTGACTGAAGCTTTCTTT.

The V gene is TRBV18, the J gene TRBJ1-1, with a possible D match to TRBD1 (6 bases). The V end was cut by 4 bases, the J end by 6 bases, with 12 bases between. This CDR3 region has 13 residues. CDR1 KGHSH and CDR2 LQKENI come from the germline V gene. CDR3 in DNA: TGTGCCAGCTCACTGACTGGGGGCCCTGAAGCTTTCTTT. It codes for CASSLTGGPEAFF.

This chain joins TRBV27 and TRBJ1-5, with no clear D. Trimming pared 3 bases from V and 2 bases from J, leaving 8 bases between. From germline, CDR1 is MNHEY and CDR2 SMNVEV (reference sequence). The CDR3 spans 14 residues. The CDR3 bases are TGTGCCAGCAGTTTTAACCAGGGCAATCAGCCCCAGCATTTT. As protein: CASSFNQGNQPQHF.

V is TRBV30 and J is TRBJ1-5; weak D call: TRBD1 (5 bases). The CDR3 covers 14 residues. The germline V gene has CDR1 GTSNPN and CDR2 SVGIG (reference sequence). V was cut by 1 base and J by 4 bases, with 11 bases left in between. The CDR3 coding sequence is TGTGCCTGGAGTGGGCTAACAGGTAATCAGCCCCAGCATTTT. Its translation: CAWSGLTGNQPQHF.

V gene TRBV4-1 combines with J gene TRBJ2-1; D perhaps matches TRBD2 (6 bases). Trimming took 4 bases from V and 5 from J, leaving 12 bases between them. CDR3 size: 14 residues. Germline V gene sequence: CDR1 MGHRA, CDR2 YSYEKL. In DNA, the CDR3 is TGCGCCAGCAGCCTAACGGAGGGCGACAATGAGCAGTTCTTC. Residues: CASSLTEGDNEQFF.

The J gene is TRBJ1-1, the V gene TRBV9; D might be TRBD1 (6 bases). Per germline, CDR1 SGDLS and CDR2 YYNGEE. CDR3 length: 16 residues. The ends were cut back, 4 bases at V and 0 bases at J, with 16 bases in the middle. CDR3 residues: CASSRLGGAMNTEAFF. The CDR3 region has the DNA TGTGCCAGCAGCCGCTTAGGGGGGGCGATGAACACTGAAGCTTTCTTT.

The genes are TRBV15 and TRBJ2-3; D might be TRBD1 (6 bases). Germline values: CDR1 LNHNV, CDR2 YYDKDF (reference sequence). V gave up 8 bases and J gave up 4 bases, with 19 bases separating them. The CDR3 totals 15 residues. CDR3: CATSVPQGRADTQYF. The CDR3 bases are TGTGCCACCTCCGTCCCACAGGGTAGGGCAGATACGCAGTATTTT.

V gene TRBV28 combines with J gene TRBJ2-7; 8 bases are a match to TRBD2. Trimming removed 3 bases from V and 1 base from J; junction bases left unmatched: 2. Germline CDR1 is MDHEN and CDR2 is SYDVKM. CDR3 length: 14 residues. The DNA for the CDR3 is TGTGCCAGCAGTTTGTCGGGAGGGTCCTACGAGCAGTACTTC. Its protein is CASSLSGGSYEQYF. Filled out from reference TRBV28 and TRBJ2-7, the complete variable domain reads DVKVTQSSRYLVKRTGEKVFLECVQDMDHENMFWYRQDPGLGLRLIYFSYDVKMKEKGDIPEGYSVSREKKERFSLILESASTNQTSMYLCASSLSGGSYEQYFGPGTRLTVT.

This clone was observed a handful of times. The J gene is TRBJ2-6, the V gene TRBV5-1; possibly TRBD2 for D (5 bases). From germline, CDR1 is SGHRS and CDR2 YFSETQ. The germline V and J ends were trimmed by 2 bases and 0 bases, with 9 bases remaining between them. The CDR3 runs to 16 residues. Written as DNA, the CDR3 is TGCGCCAGCAGCTTAGTCAGCGGCTCTGGGGCCAACGTCCTGACTTTC. Amino acid sequence: CASSLVSGSGANVLTF.

This chain links TRBV6-1 with TRBJ2-7; D possibly corresponds to TRBD1 (6 bases). CDR1 is MNHNS, CDR2 SASEGT, per germline. Trimming cost V 6 bases and J 6 bases, with 12 bases left between them. This CDR3 region has 12 residues. The CDR3 spells CASSTTGFEQYF. The CDR3 DNA follows: TGTGCCAGCAGCACAACAGGGTTCGAGCAGTACTTC.

The chain uses TRBV2 and TRBJ2-2; 8 bases fit TRBD1. Per germline, CDR1 SNHLY and CDR2 FYNNEI. Trimming took 6 bases from V and 2 from J; bases not matched to a gene: 5. The CDR3 has 15 residues. The CDR3 DNA reads as TGTGCCAGCAGAAGGACAGGGTCTAACACCGGGGAGCTGTTTTTT. Amino acids: CASRRTGSNTGELFF.

This clone was observed a few times. V usage is TRBV14 and J usage is TRBJ2-2; tentatively, D is TRBD2 (5 bases). The germline gives CDR1 SGHDN, CDR2 FVKESK. The CDR3 runs to 15 residues. The V end lost 6 bases, the J end lost 1 base, and 12 bases lay between the germline ends. The CDR3 DNA reads as TGTGCCAGCAGTCGGGAAATTGGGAACACCGGGGAGCTGTTTTTT. This codes for CASSREIGNTGELFF.

The chain is built from TRBV14 and TRBJ2-7, with 11 bases matching TRBD2. Germline V gene lookup returns CDR1 SGHDN and CDR2 FVKESK. The trim removed 1 base at V and 3 bases at J, leaving 2 bases unmatched. The CDR3 contains 15 residues. The CDR3 loop reads CASSQVGTSGYEQYF. The CDR3 region has the DNA TGTGCCAGCAGCCAAGTCGGGACTAGCGGCTACGAGCAGTACTTC.

V gene TRBV2 combines with J gene TRBJ2-1; D not certain. Trimming shortened V by 5 bases and J by 8 bases, and 13 bases separated the two germline ends. CDR1 and CDR2 (germline): SNHLY, FYNNEI. The CDR3 extends over 13 amino acids. The CDR3 DNA is TGTGCCAGCAGTCCACGATCACTCCATGAGCAGTTCTTC. Its protein product is CASSPRSLHEQFF.

The rearrangement uses TRBV5-1 and TRBJ2-2, with 9 nucleotides matching TRBD1. CDR1 and CDR2 from the germline V gene are SGHRS and YFSETQ. Trimming cost V 3 bases and J 6 bases; bases outside gene matches: 6. The CDR3 has 15 amino acids. CDR3 amino acids: CASSSEGQGPGELFF. Here the CDR3 DNA reads TGCGCCAGCAGCTCAGAGGGACAGGGACCCGGGGAGCTGTTTTTT.

V is TRBV5-1 and J is TRBJ2-7, with TRBD2 as a possible D gene (5 bases). The CDR3 contains 14 residues. V lost 4 bases and J lost 4, with 15 bases in between. CDR1 SGHRS and CDR2 YFSETQ come from the germline V gene. The CDR3 protein is CASSPGDPLYEQYF. CDR3 DNA sequence: TGCGCCAGCAGCCCCGGGGATCCTTTGTACGAGCAGTACTTC.

The chain employs TRBV9 and TRBJ1-2; TRBD1 agrees at 7 bases. V shed 2 bases, J shed 3 bases, and the junction held 4 bases outside the gene matches. The CDR3 totals 14 residues. Looked up from germline, CDR1 is SGDLS and CDR2 is YYNGEE. This CDR3 reads CASSVSDRDYGYTF. CDR3 nucleotide sequence: TGTGCCAGCAGCGTTAGTGACAGGGACTATGGCTACACCTTC. Filled out from reference TRBV9 and TRBJ1-2, the complete variable domain reads DSGVTQTPKHLITATGQRVTLRCSPRSGDLSVYWYQQSLDQGLQFLIQYYNGEERAKGNILERFSAQQFPDLHSELNLSSLELGDSALYFCASSVSDRDYGYTFGSGTRLTVV.

For the CDR3, the DNA is TGTGCCAGCAGCTTAAGGACTCCTTCCGAGCAGTACTTC. The encoded protein is CASSLRTPSEQYF. The rearrangement uses TRBV7-2 and TRBJ2-7; possible D gene TRBD2, 5 bases. Germline loops: CDR1 SGHTA, CDR2 FQGNSA. The length of the CDR3 is 13 residues. V shed 2 bases and J shed 6 bases, with 11 bases lying between them.

This clone was found a few times. The genes are TRBV5-1 and TRBJ2-7; the match to TRBD1 covers 7 bases. The CDR3 length is 16 residues. The V and J ends lost 3 bases and 8 bases, in that order; junction bases with no gene match: 17. The germline V gene has CDR1 SGHRS and CDR2 YFSETQ. The CDR3 is CASSWTYGEGTEQQYF. The CDR3 DNA is TGCGCCAGCAGCTGGACCTACGGCGAAGGGACAGAGCAGCAGTACTTC.

This clone has only one observation. The chain recombines TRBV10-3 with TRBJ2-2; 9 bases match TRBD2. V shed 4 bases and J 4 bases; nucleotides not matched to a gene: 13. The CDR3 length is 18 residues. Germline V gene data show CDR1 as ENHRY and CDR2 as SYGVKD. The chain's CDR3 is CAISASPISGSGTGELFF. In DNA, the CDR3 is TGTGCCATCAGTGCTTCACCGATTAGCGGGAGCGGCACCGGGGAGCTGTTTTTT.

This clone occurred a few times. This chain joins TRBV5-5 and TRBJ2-5; TRBD1 agrees at 7 bases. Germline V gene sequence: CDR1 SGHKS, CDR2 YYEKEE (reference sequence). V shed 4 bases, J shed 3 bases, and the junction held 9 bases outside the gene matches. The CDR3 runs to 15 residues. The CDR3 sequence is CASSERPGQKETQYF. In nucleotides, the CDR3 is TGTGCCAGCAGCGAACGGCCGGGACAGAAAGAGACCCAGTACTTC.

This sequence joins TRBV7-9 and TRBJ1-1, with TRBD1 matching 10 bases. The CDR3 contains 14 residues. V shed 5 bases, J shed 5 bases, and the junction held 5 bases outside the gene matches. Germline V gene sequence: CDR1 SEHNR, CDR2 FQNEAQ (reference sequence). CDR3 DNA sequence: TGTGCCAGCAGCCAGGACAGGGGGATGACTGAAGCTTTCTTT. Protein: CASSQDRGMTEAFF.